This T cell receptor beta chain is drawn from a study of blood T cell repertoires in COVID-19 (TCRdb year 2020). Study-wide context: Collaborator samples came from the United States, Italy and Spain and covered acute and convalescent phases of COVID-19. The prospective study material was composed of cDNA or gDNA derived from T cells, B-cell-depleted T cells, or PBMCs. Subjects who had been exposed to COVID-19, were actively infected with it, or had recovered from it provided the deeply sampled blood TCRbeta repertoires that made up the dataset. The repertoires were made available in a free public database intended to serve as a resource for research on the immune response to SARS-CoV-2. Samples came from the ongoing ImmuneRACE study (first 160 participants) plus 1,254 subjects from 6 global collaborators. The sample metadata nearly always contained a de-identified subject ID, COVID-19 status, age in years and sex. HLA class I and class II types, where available, came from metadata supplied by the sample provider rather than from assay-based typing. What the authors observed across the whole study: How much clinical and demographic metadata was included differed by source and by participant, and the metadata was provided uncurated.

This clone was seen once. The specificity of this receptor is unknown. Per-base qualities were not stored, and no clone one base away is much larger. Each collaborating institution followed its own protocols to collect whole blood in K2EDTA tubes. For TCRbeta analysis, collaborator samples were shipped as frozen whole blood, as isolated PBMCs, or as DNA extracted from either sample type. The immunoSEQ Assay, a bias-controlled multiplex PCR, was used to amplify TCRbeta CDR3 regions from genomic DNA. Turning to the authors' computational methods: The number of nucleated cells in each sample was estimated from the amplification of reference gene primers within the assay. To quantify the absolute abundance of each unique TCRbeta CDR3 rearrangement, sequence reads were collapsed and filtered. For each sample, productive Simpson clonality was calculated as the square root of Simpson's diversity index over productive rearrangements. The table was pulled from immuneACCESS by TCRdb, which kept in-frame rearrangements only. Such tables lose some clones; where checked, under half of the loss comes from unresolved V genes, and the rest has no known cause. For V, J and clone size, that table is used; D and trimming come from the DNA. This sample is represented by around 270,000 clones; over 75% of them were singletons. The top ten constitute 2% to 2.5% of the sample.

The CDR3 numbers 14 residues from cysteine through phenylalanine. Here the CDR3 DNA is all that survives: 42 bases in frame from base 1. V drops 0 bases and J drops 6 bases, leaving 11 bases in between. The germline V gene encodes CDR1 MNHNY and CDR2 SVGAGI (reference sequence). The receptor was isolated from a woman aged 45-65 years with acute or convalescent COVID-19. This chain joins TRBV6-6 to TRBJ1-1, with no D gene named confidently. Sequenced material: peripheral blood. At the DNA level, the sequence is TGTGCCAGCAGTTACTCCTTGCCCCAGTCTGAAGCTTTCTTT. This yields the protein CASSYSLPQSEAFF.